This T cell receptor (beta chain) was observed in a study of T cells after yellow fever vaccination. Whole-study findings and limits: Clonotypes shared by both compartments, CD4 and CD8, made up a small share. Contaminating bulk clonotypes could be abundant in FACS-sorted repertoires. Reappearance after the booster was observed for most primary-vaccination clones (96% CD4, about 90% CD8).

In making TCR cDNA, 5'RACE template switching added a universal primer site and UMIs to it. TCRdb reprocessed the 5' RACE reads with MiXCR, giving one entry per CDR3 protein. The data hold about 360,000 distinct CDR3 sequences, with about 6% observed a single time. This clonotype was detected many times. Its antigen is undetermined. This CDR3 has 13 amino acids. Germline V CDR1 and CDR2: SGHRS, YFSETQ. Trimming removed 0 bases from V and 10 bases from J, with 12 bases in between. The sample was PBMCs, taken 5 days after the yellow fever booster vaccination. This clonotype was obtained from a young man who received the YFV17D yellow fever vaccine. The J gene is TRBJ2-3, the V gene TRBV5-1; D gene unclear. For the CDR3, the DNA is TGCGCCAGCAGCTTGGGCCCATCGAGGCCGCAGTATTTT. This gives the protein CASSLGPSRPQYF.